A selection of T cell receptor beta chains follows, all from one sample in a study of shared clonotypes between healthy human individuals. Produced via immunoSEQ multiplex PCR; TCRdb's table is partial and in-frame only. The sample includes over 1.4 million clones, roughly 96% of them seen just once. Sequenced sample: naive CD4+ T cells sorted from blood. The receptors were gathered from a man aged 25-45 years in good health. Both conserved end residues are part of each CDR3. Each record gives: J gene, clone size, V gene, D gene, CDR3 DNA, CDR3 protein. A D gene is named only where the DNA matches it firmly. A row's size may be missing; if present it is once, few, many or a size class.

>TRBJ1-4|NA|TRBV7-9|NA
TGTGCCAGCAGCTTACGCTTGGGGGCTAATGAAAAACTGTTTTTT
CASSLRLGANEKLFF
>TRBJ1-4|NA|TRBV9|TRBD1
TGTGCCAGCAGCGCAAGACCGGGACAGGTTAATGAAAAACTGTTTTTT
CASSARPGQVNEKLFF
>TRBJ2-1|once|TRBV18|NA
TGTGCCAGCTCACCGGCAGGGGAGCAGTTCTTC
CASSPAGEQFF
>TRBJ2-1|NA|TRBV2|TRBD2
TGTGCCAGCAGTGAAGTAGCGGGAGCCAATGAGCAGTTCTTC
CASSEVAGANEQFF
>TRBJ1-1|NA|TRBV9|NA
TGTGCCAGCAGCGTAGGCTCCGACCTGGGGTCCACTGAAGCTTTCTTT
CASSVGSDLGSTEAFF
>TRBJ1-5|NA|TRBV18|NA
TGTGCCAGCTCATCTGCTATACAGGGTCAGCCCCAGCATTTT
CASSSAIQGQPQHF
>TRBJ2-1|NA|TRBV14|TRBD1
TGTGCCAGCAGCCTAGGTAGGGGGCCTCGGAATGAGCAGTTCTTC
CASSLGRGPRNEQFF
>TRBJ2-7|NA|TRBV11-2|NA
TGTGCCAGCAGCTTAGGCCCGGGATACGAGCAGTACTTC
CASSLGPGYEQYF
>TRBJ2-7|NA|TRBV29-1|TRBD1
TGCAGCGTTGAAGATCGGGACAGGGCCCCCTACGAGCAGTACTTC
CSVEDRDRAPYEQYF
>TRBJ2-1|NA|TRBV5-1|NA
TGCGCCAGCAGCTTCGGGGATCTCTCCTACAATGAGCAGTTCTTC
CASSFGDLSYNEQFF
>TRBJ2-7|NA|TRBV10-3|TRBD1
TGTGCCATCAGTGAGTCCGGGACAGGAGAGGACGAGCAGTACTTC
CAISESGTGEDEQYF
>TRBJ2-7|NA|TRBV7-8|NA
TGTGCCAGCAGCTTAGTAGGGAGAGCCTACGAGCAGTACTTC
CASSLVGRAYEQYF
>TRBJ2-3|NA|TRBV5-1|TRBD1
TGCGCCAGCAGCCAAGGGGACAGTAGCACAGATACGCAGTATTTT
CASSQGDSSTDTQYF
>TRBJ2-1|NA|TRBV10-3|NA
TGTGCCATCGCTACCGGGACTCGTCTTTACAATGAGCAGTTCTTC
CAIATGTRLYNEQFF
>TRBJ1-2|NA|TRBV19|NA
TGTGCCAGCCTCCACCCGTCCGGCTACACCTTC
CASLHPSGYTF
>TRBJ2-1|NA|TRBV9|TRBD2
TGTGCCAGCAGCGGGGGACTAGCGGGAGCAAATGAGCAGTTCTTC
CASSGGLAGANEQFF
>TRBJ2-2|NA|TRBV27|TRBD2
TGTGCCAGCAAACTCCGAACGGGAGGGCCGAACACCGGGGAGCTGTTTTTT
CASKLRTGGPNTGELFF
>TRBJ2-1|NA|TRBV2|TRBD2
TGTGCCAGCAGTGAAAGACTAGCGGGGACCTACAATGAGCAGTTCTTC
CASSERLAGTYNEQFF
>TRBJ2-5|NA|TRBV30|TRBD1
TGTGCCTGGAACTGCCCGGACAGGGGGCTAGGGGAAGAGACCCAGTACTTC
CAWNCPDRGLGEETQYF
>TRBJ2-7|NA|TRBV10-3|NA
TGTGCCATCGGAATGTGGGACAGCATACCAGGGAGTGGGGGGTCCTACGAGCAGTACTTC
CAIGMWDSIPGSGGSYEQYF
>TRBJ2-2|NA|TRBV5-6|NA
TGTGCCAGCAGCTTTATAGGCAGATCGAACACCGGGGAGCTGTTTTTT
CASSFIGRSNTGELFF
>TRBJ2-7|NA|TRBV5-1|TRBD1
TGCGCCAGCCGCTTAGGACAGGGCACATCCTACGAGCAGTACTTC
CASRLGQGTSYEQYF
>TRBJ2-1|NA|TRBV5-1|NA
TGCGCCAGCAGCCGGGGCGGGCTTCCCTACAATGAGCAGTTCTTC
CASSRGGLPYNEQFF
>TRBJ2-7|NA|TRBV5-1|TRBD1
TGCGCCAGCAGCTTGGCGACAGGGCGCGACGAGCAGTACTTC
CASSLATGRDEQYF
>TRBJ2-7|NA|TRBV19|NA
TGTGCCACCTCCCCCGATTTCATAGCATCCTACGAGCAGTACTTC
CATSPDFIASYEQYF
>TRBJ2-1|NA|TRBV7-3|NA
TGTGCCAGCAGCTTGGAGCGCAGAAATGAGCAGTTCTTC
CASSLERRNEQFF
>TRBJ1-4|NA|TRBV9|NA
TGTGCCAGCAGCCCTCAGGTCGGGGGGCGCGGTGTAGGCGAAAAACTGTTTTTT
CASSPQVGGRGVGEKLFF
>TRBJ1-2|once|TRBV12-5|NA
TGTGCTAGTACTCCGGGGCAGAACTATGGCTACACCTTC
CASTPGQNYGYTF
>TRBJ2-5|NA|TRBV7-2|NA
TGTGCCAGCAGCTCACGACAGGGGAGGGACCAAGAGACCCAGTACTTC
CASSSRQGRDQETQYF
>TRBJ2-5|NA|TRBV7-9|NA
TGTGCCAGCAGCTCCCACGGCGGCTCAGAGACCCAGTACTTC
CASSSHGGSETQYF
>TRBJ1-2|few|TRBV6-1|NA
TGTGCCAGCAGTGAACCGGCCAGCTATGGCTACACCTTC
CASSEPASYGYTF
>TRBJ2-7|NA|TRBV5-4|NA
TGTGCCAGCAGCATTCCCCCTGGGGCAGACAGCGAGCAGTACTTC
CASSIPPGADSEQYF
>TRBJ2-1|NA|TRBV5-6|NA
TGTGCCAGCAGCTTGGCTAGTCAGGGTGGTTATGAGCAGTTCTTC
CASSLASQGGYEQFF
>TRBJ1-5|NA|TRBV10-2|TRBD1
TGCGCCAGCAGTGAGGCAGGGGGCGATCAGCCCCAGCATTTT
CASSEAGGDQPQHF
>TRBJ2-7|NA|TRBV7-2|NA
TGTGCCAGCAGCTTAGAGTTGGAGTGGGAGAAGGATGAAACCTACGAGCAGTACTTC
CASSLELEWEKDETYEQYF
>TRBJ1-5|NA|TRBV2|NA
TGTGCCAGCAGTGAAGTCCACAGGGATCTTAGCAATCAGCCCCAGCATTTT
CASSEVHRDLSNQPQHF
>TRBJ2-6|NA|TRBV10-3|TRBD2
TGTGCCATCCGTAGGGAGCGGGAGAGCTCTGGGGCCAACGTCCTGACTTTC
CAIRRERESSGANVLTF
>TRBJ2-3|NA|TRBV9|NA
TGTGCCAGCAGCGTAGCGGGACTGGCCTCAGATACGCAGTATTTT
CASSVAGLASDTQYF
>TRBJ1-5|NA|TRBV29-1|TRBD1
TGCAGCGTTCAGGGGGGCGTTACGGGCAATCAGCCCCAGCATTTT
CSVQGGVTGNQPQHF
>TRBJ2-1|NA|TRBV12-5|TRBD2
TGTGCTAGTGGTTTGACCGGGACTAAAGGTGAGCAGTTCTTC
CASGLTGTKGEQFF
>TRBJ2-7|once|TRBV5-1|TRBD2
TGCGCCAGCAGCCTCAAGGTCGCCTCCCGGTCTAGCGGGCAATCCTACGAGCAGTACTTC
CASSLKVASRSSGQSYEQYF
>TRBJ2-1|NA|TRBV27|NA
TGTGCCAGCAGTTTAACCCCCGGTCAGGGGGGGAACAATGAGCAGTTCTTC
CASSLTPGQGGNNEQFF
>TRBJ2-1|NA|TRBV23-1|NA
TGCGCCAGCAGTCAAGAGGGTCCAGTTAACAATGAGCAGTTCTTC
CASSQEGPVNNEQFF
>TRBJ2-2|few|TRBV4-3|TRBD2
TGCGCCAGCAGCCACGGGACTAGCCCATCGAACACCGGGGAGCTGTTTTTT
CASSHGTSPSNTGELFF
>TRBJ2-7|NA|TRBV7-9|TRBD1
TGTGCCAGCAGCATATGGGACAGGACCTACGAGCAGTACTTC
CASSIWDRTYEQYF
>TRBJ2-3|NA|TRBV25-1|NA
TGTGCCAGCAGTCCACCTAAGGGGCACGGCACAGATACGCAGTATTTT
CASSPPKGHGTDTQYF
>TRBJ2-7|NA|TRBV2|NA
TGTGCCAGCAGCACTCCAAAACAGGGTACCTACGAGCAGTACTTC
CASSTPKQGTYEQYF
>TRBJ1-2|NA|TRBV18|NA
TGTGCCAGCTCACTCGGGGCACAATATGGCTACACCTTC
CASSLGAQYGYTF
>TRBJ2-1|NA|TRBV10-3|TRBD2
TGTGCCATTAGCGGGACCCACAATGAGCAGTTCTTC
CAISGTHNEQFF
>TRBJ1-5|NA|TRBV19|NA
TGTGCCAGTAGTATAAGCGGTGGCGGGGTAGGACAGCCCCAGCATTTT
CASSISGGGVGQPQHF
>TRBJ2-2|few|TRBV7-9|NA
TGTGCCAGCAGCCTCAGGAACACCGGGGAGCTGTTTTTT
CASSLRNTGELFF
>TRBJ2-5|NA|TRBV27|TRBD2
TGTGCCAGCAGTGCGTTAGCGGGAGGCGCAACCCAAGAGACCCAGTACTTC
CASSALAGGATQETQYF
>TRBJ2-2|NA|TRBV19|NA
TGTGCCAGTAGTATCCTGCGGGATACGAACACCGGGGAGCTGTTTTTT
CASSILRDTNTGELFF
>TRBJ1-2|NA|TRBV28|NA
TGTGCCAGCAGACTACAGGGCGCCTATGGCTACACCTTC
CASRLQGAYGYTF
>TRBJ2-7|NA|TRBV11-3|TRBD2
TGTGCCAGCAGCCGGAGCGGGAGGGCCTCCGAGCAGTACTTC
CASSRSGRASEQYF